The sequence of this T cell receptor (beta chain) was determined in a study of regulatory T cells in long-lasting Graves disease (dated by TCRdb to the early 2020s). For context, the study as a whole: Newly diagnosed Graves' disease patients had taken antithyroid drugs for less than 3 months. Peripheral blood TCR sequencing and RNA sequencing compared persistent Graves' disease patients with newly diagnosed Graves' disease patients. The study was conducted in China and was registered as a clinical trial. A total of 35 or so samples underwent TCR sequencing: around 13 from persistent and roughly 20 from newly diagnosed Graves' disease patients.

The full study reports these points: Compared with newly diagnosed patients, persistent Graves' disease patients had lower TCR Shannon entropy and fewer highly expanded clones, which suggests clonal expansion. Only the TCR beta chain was sequenced and analyzed. The study examined only peripheral blood because the primary lesion, thyroid tissue, could not be accessed. As a limitation, the authors acknowledged that the small sample size may reduce accuracy. Preferential use of TRBV28, TRBJ1-2 and TRBJ2-5 was observed in persistent disease, whereas TRBV20-1 and TRBJ2-1 were favored in newly diagnosed disease. More public clonotypes were shared among persistent patients (under 3,000) than among newly diagnosed patients (966).

The germline V gene sets CDR1 to SNHLY and CDR2 to FYNNEI. At the junction V is shortened by 4 bases and J by 6 bases; bases outside the gene matches: 11. Spanning cysteine to phenylalanine, the CDR3 consists of 16 amino acids. Here the CDR3 DNA is all that survives: 48 bases in frame from base 1. Read against the paper, the sample's time point label means: newly diagnosed GD, antithyroid drugs for less than 3 months. RNA was extracted from PBMCs in TRIzol for both TCR sequencing and RNA sequencing. Graves' disease was diagnosed according to American Thyroid Association guidelines. Patients for the study were recruited at an endocrinology department in Xi'an, China. Each patient gave around 9 milliliters of peripheral blood, collected in an EDTA anticoagulant tube. Ficoll Paque Plus density gradient separation was used to isolate PBMCs, and no additional T cell sorting was done. RNA quality was checked with an Agilent 2100 Bioanalyzer and agarose gel, and concentration with a NanoDrop 2000.

Libraries were prepared through multiplex PCR. The sequencer was an Illumina HiSeq 4000. TCR beta libraries were built with iRepertoire HTBI primers and Arm-PCR amplification of CDR3 regions. PCR products were gel purified before sequencing. On the authors' methods: A total of 62 TRBV and some 15 TRBJ segments were identified across samples and were used for gene usage analysis of CDR3 amino acid clonotypes. COPE and FqMerger were used to merge the filtered high-quality paired reads into contigs. Contigs were aligned with BLAST to IMGT TRBV, TRBD and TRBJ reference genes, and CDR3 was defined per IMGT. Highly expanded clones were defined as clonotypes with a frequency above 0.1%. Shannon entropy served as the measure of repertoire diversity, while the Gini coefficient captured V-J evenness. A clonotype was considered public if more than one individual shared it. TCRdb trimmed public reads at Q25 via fastp, called clones via MiXCR and kept in-frame beta chains. Here each entry gathers all rows of one CDR3 protein and keeps the most common genes and DNA. TCRdb, not the original authors, processed these V and J calls. The sample table records fewer than 550,000 distinct CDR3 sequences; roughly 17% of these occur just once. The ten most abundant clones make up roughly 23% of the sample.

This clonotype was counted ten times or more. What this receptor recognizes is not known. One base away there is no much larger clone; base qualities are not given. This sample was shared with a second study, whose subject was T cells in Graves' hyperthyroidism and ophthalmopathy. Per that second paper: Stable Graves' hyperthyroidism was defined as the absence of progression to ophthalmopathy over 18 months of follow-up. Hyperthyroidism patients were newly diagnosed, had a disease duration of under 2 months, and were aged 18 to 65 years. Patients with uncontrolled infections, other autoimmune diseases, pregnancy or lactation were excluded. Clinical symptoms, serum thyroxine and TRAb, thyroid ultrasound, and orbital computed tomography formed the basis for the diagnoses. The TCR CDR3 was subjected to a first round of RT-PCR using the HTBI primer set and the Qiagen OneStep RT-PCR kit. Blood samples also contained most of the expanded thyroid clonotypes (frequency above 0.001), which suggests that blood repertoires may reflect thyroid immune responses. Ophthalmopathy was separated from stable hyperthyroidism by a 13 V-J signature model, with around 88% sensitivity and just over 81% specificity obtained in cross-validation and 80%/75% obtained in testing. In validation, progression to ophthalmopathy was predicted by the model with approximately 67% sensitivity and 72% to 80% specificity, a median of approximately 6.5 months before onset. To identify distinguishing TCR V-J signatures, a discovery cohort of about a hundred patients was used, comprising 43 with Graves' ophthalmopathy and around 60 with stable Graves' hyperthyroidism. Whether ophthalmopathy could be predicted prospectively was tested in an independent validation cohort made up of about 18 hyperthyroidism patients plus 17 patients who later progressed to ophthalmopathy. The 100 discovery patients were divided at random into training and test sets in a 7:3 ratio. The study also compared thyroid tissue and blood T-cell repertoires from five or six Graves' hyperthyroidism patients. After blood sampling, hyperthyroidism patients were treated with methimazole at a starting dose of 30 mg daily, and ophthalmopathy patients were treated with high-dose intravenous methylprednisolone. A second multiplex PCR round built the libraries, followed by size selection and purification. The libraries were sequenced on an Illumina HiSeq2000 using paired-end 100 bp reads. Raw data were processed with SOAPnuke, discarding reads with adapters, uncalled bases, mean Phred below 15, or no exact constant-primer or identifier match. High-quality paired reads were merged using COPE v1.2.5, and each unique nucleotide sequence was defined as a clonotype. MiTCR v1.1 was used to align clonotypes to the IMGT TRBV, TRBD and TRBJ reference segments. Analysis was restricted to V-J combinations with a frequency above 0.0001, which covered 99.2% of repertoires. The TCS score was defined as the ratio of F50 (clonal expansion) to E x V (chaos), calculated using BLOSUM62-based TCRdist between CDR3 peptides within each V-J. Welch's t-statistics and random forest reduced roughly 500 V-J features to fewer than 15, which were used in a naive Bayes classifier (R e1071). No statistical method was used to fix the sample size in advance, and group allocation was not hidden from the investigators. According to the paper, TCR Vbeta CDR3 sequencing was carried out on about 140 peripheral blood samples, which came from 40 to 45 ophthalmopathy, under 80 hyperthyroidism and about 17 progressor patients.

The chain is assembled from TRBV2 and TRBJ2-1; the junction holds 8 bases that match TRBD1. This sample comprised peripheral blood mononuclear cells (PBMCs), obtained at new diagnosis, from a patient treated with antithyroid drugs. This receptor was identified in a young woman with Graves disease. Donor details come from another sample of the same person, matched by shared clones. The sequence in DNA is TGTGCCAGCAGTGGTCCGCAGGGGGCTATCCCCAATGAGCAGTTCTTC. It translates to CASSGPQGAIPNEQFF.